Below, 16 T cell receptor beta chains from the same sample are listed, as sequenced in a study of T cells in Graves' hyperthyroidism and ophthalmopathy. Using RNA transcripts as the source, TCR beta CDR3 regions were amplified. The HTBI primer set served for first-round RT-PCR of the TCR CDR3. MiXCR, run by TCRdb on the multiplex PCR reads, gives a single entry per CDR3 protein. The data hold 480,000 or so distinct CDR3 sequences, with approximately 15% observed a single time. Material for sequencing was blood. These receptors were taken from a woman between 18 and 29 years old with Graves' hyperthyroidism.

V and J are TRBV7-9 and TRBJ1-3; D ambiguous. Trimming stripped 1 base from V and 1 base from J, with 17 bases between. The CDR3 extends over 18 amino acids. Germline CDR1 and CDR2: SEHNR and FQNEAQ (reference sequence). CDR3: CASSLDVGLLASGNTIYF. The CDR3 region has the DNA TGTGCCAGCAGCTTAGACGTTGGCCTTCTGGCGTCTGGAAACACCATATATTTT.

This clonotype appeared many times. J is TRBJ2-7 and V is TRBV7-3; unclear D gene. Germline V lookup: CDR1 SGHTA, CDR2 FQGTGA. Trimming took off 2 bases at V and 2 bases at J, with 13 bases between the two ends. There are 15 residues in the CDR3. In DNA, the CDR3 is TGTGCCAGCAGCTTAGGACCCTCCTATACCTACGAGCAGTACTTC. Translating it yields CASSLGPSYTYEQYF.

The V and J genes are TRBV11-3 and TRBJ2-1; the D call may be TRBD1 or TRBD2 (5 bases each). Germline V gives CDR1 SGHNT, CDR2 YENEEA. V lost 6 bases, J lost 0 bases, and 15 bases lay in between. This CDR3 spans 16 amino acids. The CDR3: CASSPSRGDSYNEQFF. CDR3 coding DNA: TGTGCCAGCAGTCCCAGCCGGGGCGACTCCTACAATGAGCAGTTCTTC.

The rearrangement links TRBV4-1 to TRBJ2-1; TRBD2 agrees at 11 bases. Germline CDR1 MGHRA, CDR2 YSYEKL. The junction had 1 base not matched to a gene; V was cut back by 0 bases and J by 6 bases. The CDR3 contains 15 residues. CDR3 DNA: TGCGCCAGCAGCCAAGAACTAGCGGGAGCCAATGAGCAGTTCTTC. Its translation is CASSQELAGANEQFF.

This clonotype was picked up many times. This chain joins TRBV24-1 and TRBJ2-1; a possible D gene is TRBD2 (5 bases). The CDR3 spans 16 residues. CDR1 is KGHDR and CDR2 is SFDVKD in the germline V gene. The V end was cut by 9 bases, the J end by 0 bases, with 17 bases between. The DNA of the CDR3 is TGTGCCACCGAAGGAATGGACTCACGCTCCTACAATGAGCAGTTCTTC. This translates into CATEGMDSRSYNEQFF.

Many counts were recorded for this clonotype. Here the CDR3 reads CASSLEREGGFF. In nucleotides, the CDR3 is TGTGCCAGCAGCTTGGAGCGGGAGGGCGGGTTCTTC. The chain links TRBV7-9 to TRBJ2-1; 10 positions agree with TRBD2. The J segment lost 15 bases and the V segment lost 3 bases, leaving 5 bases of the junction unmatched. Germline lookup yields CDR1 SEHNR and CDR2 FQNEAQ (reference sequence). The CDR3 is 12 amino acids.

This clonotype was seen at least ten times. V and J are TRBV11-3 and TRBJ2-4; 11 nucleotides align to TRBD2. V lost 5 bases to trimming and J lost 9 bases; unmatched junction nucleotides: 15. The germline gives CDR1 SGHNT, CDR2 YENEEA. The CDR3 spans 17 residues. CDR3 amino acids: CASSPSSGRSPSPIQYF. The CDR3 coding sequence is TGTGCCAGCAGCCCCTCTAGCGGGAGGTCGCCCTCCCCCATTCAGTACTTC. Filled out from reference TRBV11-3 and TRBJ2-4, the complete variable domain reads EAGVVQSPRYKIIEKKQPVAFWCNPISGHNTLYWYLQNLGQGPELLIRYENEEAVDDSQLPKDRFSAERLKGVDSTLKIQPAELGDSAVYLCASSPSSGRSPSPIQYFGAGTRLSVL.

The rearrangement links TRBV9 to TRBJ2-1, with 8 bases matching TRBD2. CDR3 size: 16 residues. Looked up from germline, CDR1 is SGDLS and CDR2 is YYNGEE. V lost 2 bases, J lost 5 bases, and 9 bases stayed unmatched. CDR3 coding DNA: TGTGCCAGCAGCGTTGGGTACGGGAGGGCCGACAATGAGCAGTTCTTC. Translation: CASSVGYGRADNEQFF.

This clonotype was observed a handful of times. This rearrangement joins TRBV29-1 to TRBJ2-1; TRBD2 matches at 14 bases. Trimming at V came to 3 bases and at J to 12 bases, leaving 7 bases not matched to a gene. The CDR3 is 14 residues long. The germline V gene encodes CDR1 SQVTM and CDR2 ANQGSEA. CDR3 sequence: CSVESGTSGRRQFF. For the CDR3, the DNA is TGCAGCGTTGAGTCGGGGACTAGCGGGAGACGGCAGTTCTTC.

J is TRBJ2-5 and V is TRBV29-1; 9 nucleotides match TRBD2. The trim removed 3 bases at V and 6 bases at J, leaving 5 bases unmatched. This CDR3 has 13 residues. Germline CDR1 reads SQVTM; CDR2 reads ANQGSEA. CDR3 protein: CSVEGSGSKTQYF. The DNA of the CDR3 is TGCAGCGTTGAGGGTAGCGGGAGCAAGACCCAGTACTTC.

This clonotype showed up many times. The gene calls are TRBV27 and TRBJ2-3, with 8 bases that match TRBD1. The CDR3 has 15 amino acids. V shed 6 bases, J shed 3 bases, and the junction held 8 bases outside the gene matches. Per the germline V gene, CDR1 is MNHEY and CDR2 is SMNVEV (reference sequence). The CDR3 DNA is TGTGCCAGCAGACTCCGGACAGGGAGGACAGATACGCAGTATTTT. Translated: CASRLRTGRTDTQYF.

At least ten counts were recorded for this clonotype. The chain uses TRBV11-2 and TRBJ2-5; TRBD2 matches 9 bases. Trimming removed 5 bases from V and 7 bases from J; junction bases left unmatched: 5. The CDR3 runs to 13 residues. From germline, CDR1 is SGHAT and CDR2 FQNNGV. The CDR3 DNA sequence: TGTGCCAGCAGCCCCAGCGGGAGGAGGACCCAGTACTTC. Translation: CASSPSGRRTQYF. The full variable domain, in which reference TRBV11-2 and TRBJ2-5 provide the parts outside the CDR3, is EAGVAQSPRYKIIEKRQSVAFWCNPISGHATLYWYQQILGQGPKLLIQFQNNGVVDDSQLPKDRFSAERLKGVDSTLKIQPAKLEDSAVYLCASSPSGRRTQYFGPGTRLLVL.

This clonotype appeared many times. The chain uses TRBV3-1 and TRBJ2-5; the D is unclear. V dropped 1 base and J dropped 3 bases, with 6 bases sitting between them. CDR1 and CDR2 from the germline V gene are LGHDT and YNNKEL (reference sequence). The CDR3 consists of 13 residues. CDR3 in amino acids: CASSQGAKETQYF. DNA of the CDR3: TGTGCCAGCAGCCAAGGCGCAAAAGAGACCCAGTACTTC.

This clonotype appeared many times. The chain employs TRBV19 and TRBJ1-2, with 7 positions matching TRBD1. The CDR3 totals 14 residues. V lost 10 bases, J lost 2 bases, and 10 bases stayed unmatched. Germline CDR1 is LNHDA and CDR2 is SQIVND (reference sequence). CDR3 protein: CATSIEQGNYGYTF. CDR3 DNA sequence: TGTGCCACCTCAATTGAACAGGGGAACTATGGCTACACCTTC.

The chain combines TRBV25-1 with TRBJ2-1; 14 positions agree with TRBD2. Germline V gene sequence: CDR1 MGHDK, CDR2 SYGVNS. The CDR3 contains 16 residues. V lost 3 bases and J lost 9; bases outside the gene matches: 7. This chain's CDR3 is CASSDPGLAGVSEQFF. The CDR3 DNA sequence: TGTGCCAGCAGTGATCCGGGACTAGCGGGAGTAAGTGAGCAGTTCTTC.

This clonotype was seen many times. The chain uses TRBV19 and TRBJ2-1, with D possibly called TRBD1 or TRBD2 (6 bases each). This CDR3 region has 15 residues. V shed 5 bases and J shed 4 bases, with 15 bases lying between them. The V gene's germline CDR1 is LNHDA and CDR2 SQIVND (reference sequence). Here the CDR3 reads CASSLGGQGYNEQFF. For the CDR3, the DNA is TGTGCCAGTAGTTTGGGGGGCCAGGGATACAATGAGCAGTTCTTC.